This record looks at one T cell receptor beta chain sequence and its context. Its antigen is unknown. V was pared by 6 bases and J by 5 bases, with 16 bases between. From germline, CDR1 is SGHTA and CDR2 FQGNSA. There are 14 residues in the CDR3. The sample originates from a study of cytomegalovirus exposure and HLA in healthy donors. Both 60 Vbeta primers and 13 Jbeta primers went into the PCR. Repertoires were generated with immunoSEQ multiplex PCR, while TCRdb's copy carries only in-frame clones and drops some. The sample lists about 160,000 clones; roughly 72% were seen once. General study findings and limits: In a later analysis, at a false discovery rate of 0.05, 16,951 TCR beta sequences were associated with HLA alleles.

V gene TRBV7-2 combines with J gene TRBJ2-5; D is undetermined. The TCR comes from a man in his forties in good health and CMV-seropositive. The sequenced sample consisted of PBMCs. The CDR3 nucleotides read TGTGCCAGCAGGATACCGCGGATCGAGGAGACCCAGTACTTC. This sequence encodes CASRIPRIEETQYF.